The 24 T cell receptor beta chains below all came from one sample that was sequenced in a study of cytomegalovirus exposure and HLA in healthy donors. Primers included in the PCR were 60 Vbeta and 13 Jbeta primers. The method was immunoSEQ multiplex PCR; TCRdb's version includes in-frame clones alone and lacks a portion of them. The table includes 150,000 to 200,000 clones, over 80% detected once. The specimen sequenced was PBMCs. The receptors stem from a human donor in good health.

V is TRBV4-1 and J is TRBJ2-7; 7 nucleotides agree with TRBD2. This CDR3 is 19 amino acids long. Trimming at V came to 4 bases and at J to 5 bases, leaving 23 bases not matched to a gene. In germline, CDR1 is MGHRA, CDR2 YSYEKL. In DNA, the CDR3 is TGCGCCAGCAGCCGGACCGAGGGTAGCGGGCTAAACCAAAGGGACGAGCAGTACTTC. Its protein product is CASSRTEGSGLNQRDEQYF.

The rearrangement uses TRBV18 and TRBJ2-5, with TRBD2 matching 9 bases. V shed 0 bases, J shed 7 bases, and the junction held 9 bases outside the gene matches. The length of the CDR3 is 16 residues. From germline, CDR1 is KGHSH and CDR2 LQKENI. The CDR3 spells CASSPPPSGDSGTQYF. CDR3 coding DNA: TGTGCCAGCTCACCACCGCCTAGCGGGGACTCGGGGACCCAGTACTTC.

On this clone itself: At the DNA level, this CDR3 is encoded by other sequences in the same sample as well. The chain combines TRBV5-1 with TRBJ2-6; D remains unclear. Germline V CDR1 and CDR2: SGHRS, YFSETQ. V lost 1 base, J lost 0 bases, and 5 bases lay in between. This CDR3 has 15 amino acids. The DNA of the CDR3 is TGCGCCAGCAGCTTGACGGGCTCTGGGGCCAACGTCCTGACTTTC. It codes for CASSLTGSGANVLTF.

The chain joins TRBV7-9 to TRBJ1-1; possibly TRBD1 for D (6 bases). CDR1 is SEHNR, CDR2 FQNEAQ, per germline (reference sequence). Trimming stripped 5 bases from V and 5 bases from J, with 15 bases between. This CDR3 comprises 14 residues. The CDR3 spells CASSPPQGWTEAFF. Here the CDR3 DNA reads TGTGCCAGCAGCCCCCCCCAGGGGTGGACTGAAGCTTTCTTT.

The chain recombines TRBV9 with TRBJ1-5; a possible D gene is TRBD1 (5 bases). The CDR3 has 17 amino acids. Trimming stripped 3 bases from V and 0 bases from J, with 16 bases between. Germline V gives CDR1 SGDLS, CDR2 YYNGEE. Here the CDR3 DNA reads TGTGCCAGCAGCGCGGGAGGGACGGTAAATAGCAATCAGCCCCAGCATTTT. This gives the protein CASSAGGTVNSNQPQHF.

This clone was seen just once. The genes are TRBV5-6 and TRBJ1-4; D is unresolved. Trimming took off 4 bases at V and 5 bases at J, with 24 bases between the two ends. CDR3 size: 18 residues. Germline CDR1 reads SGHDT; CDR2 reads YYEEEE. CDR3 in DNA: TGTGCCAGCAGCCGCCCCTTTCGGGGTACCGACGCGAATGAAAAACTGTTTTTT. It codes for CASSRPFRGTDANEKLFF.

This chain uses TRBV7-2 with TRBJ2-5; TRBD2 matches at 11 bases. J was trimmed by 6 bases and V by 2 bases; bases with no gene match: 17. The CDR3 runs to 19 residues. Germline lookup yields CDR1 SGHTA and CDR2 FQGNSA. The CDR3 coding sequence is TGTGCCAGCAGCTTAAATCATCAGCTAGCGGGGGGAACCAGGAAGACCCAGTACTTC. Protein product: CASSLNHQLAGGTRKTQYF.

The chain combines TRBV6-5 with TRBJ1-1, with 9 bases aligning to TRBD1. With 5 bases clipped from V and 4 bases from J, the junction kept 5 bases outside the gene matches. This CDR3 has 14 residues. The germline V gene encodes CDR1 MNHEY and CDR2 SVGAGI. The CDR3 is CASSADRGATEAFF. In nucleotides, the CDR3 is TGTGCCAGCAGTGCGGACAGGGGAGCCACTGAAGCTTTCTTT.

A few counts support this clone. J is TRBJ1-2 and V is TRBV6-5; D remains unclear. The V gene's germline CDR1 is MNHEY and CDR2 SVGAGI. Trimming stripped 4 bases from V and 5 bases from J, with 11 bases between. The CDR3 is 13 residues long. CDR3 loop: CASSSPKTYGYTF. The CDR3, as DNA: TGTGCCAGCAGTTCCCCCAAAACATATGGCTACACCTTC.

V gene TRBV21-1 combines with J gene TRBJ1-1; the table's D call TRBD1 went unverified against the DNA. TRBV21-1 is recorded as a pseudogene. The CDR3 contains 16 residues. Written as DNA, the CDR3 is TGTGCCAGCAGCACCTTGGACAGGCGGCTGAACACTGAAGCTTTCTTT. As protein: CASSTLDRRLNTEAFF.

This clone appeared a few times. This rearrangement joins TRBV10-3 to TRBJ1-2; 7 bases are shared with TRBD1. This CDR3 spans 13 amino acids. Germline V lookup: CDR1 ENHRY, CDR2 SYGVKD. With V trimmed by 6 bases and J by 5 bases, 6 bases remained unmatched. The CDR3 DNA sequence: TGTGCCATCAGCGCCGACAGGGATTATGGCTACACCTTC. Its translation: CAISADRDYGYTF.

This clone was seen only a few times. The chain joins TRBV5-1 to TRBJ2-5, with D maybe TRBD1 (5 bases). The CDR3 is 14 residues long. Looked up from germline, CDR1 is SGHRS and CDR2 is YFSETQ. V gave up 1 base and J gave up 5 bases, with 12 bases separating them. CDR3 bases: TGCGCCAGCAGCTTGAAGGGGAATGGGGAGACCCAGTACTTC. Its protein product is CASSLKGNGETQYF. Combining the CDR3 with reference TRBV5-1 and TRBJ2-5 gives the whole variable domain KAGVTQTPRYLIKTRGQQVTLSCSPISGHRSVSWYQQTPGQGLQFLFEYFSETQRNKGNFPGRFSGRQFSNSRSEMNVSTLELGDSALYLCASSLKGNGETQYFGPGTRLLVL.

The gene calls are TRBV5-1 and TRBJ1-1; D gene ambiguous. From germline, CDR1 is SGHRS and CDR2 YFSETQ. V was clipped by 0 bases and J by 12 bases, with 21 bases between them. CDR3 length: 15 amino acids. The CDR3 DNA reads TGCGCCAGCAGCTTGGAAGGCGGAAGCGGCGGGTTGTCTTTCTTT. Protein: CASSLEGGSGGLSFF.

The V gene is TRBV7-2, the J gene TRBJ1-2; D call uncertain. CDR3 length equals 14 residues. Per germline, CDR1 SGHTA and CDR2 FQGNSA. V lost 1 base and J 4 bases, leaving 10 bases between the germline ends. CDR3 DNA: TGTGCCAGCAGCTTAGACAGCCAGTCCTATGGCTACACCTTC. Its translation is CASSLDSQSYGYTF.

The V call is TRBV27, the J call TRBJ2-1; 15 bases line up with TRBD2. This CDR3 spans 18 amino acids. The junction had 6 bases not matched to a gene; V was cut back by 2 bases and J by 4 bases. Germline CDR1 and CDR2: MNHEY and SMNVEV (reference sequence). The CDR3, as DNA: TGTGCCAGCAGTTTAAGGGGACTAGCGGGGGGTCTATACAATGAGCAGTTCTTC. The encoded protein is CASSLRGLAGGLYNEQFF.

About this clone: The sample holds other DNA sequences that translate to the same CDR3. The V gene is TRBV2, the J gene TRBJ1-1; a weak D match, TRBD1 (5 bases). V was cut by 2 bases and J by 2 bases, with 9 bases left in between. The CDR3 extends over 14 amino acids. Germline V gene data show CDR1 as SNHLY and CDR2 as FYNNEI. The CDR3 loop reads CASSEWGLNTEAFF. The CDR3 coding sequence is TGTGCCAGCAGTGAATGGGGCTTAAACACTGAAGCTTTCTTT.

The genes are TRBV5-4 and TRBJ2-2; 10 bases line up with TRBD1. Unmatched junction bases numbered 5, after V lost 5 bases and J lost 1 base. The CDR3 is 16 amino acids. The germline V gene has CDR1 SGHNT and CDR2 YYREEE (reference sequence). CDR3 sequence (DNA): TGTGCCAGCAGATATGGACAGGGGGGGAACACCGGGGAGCTGTTTTTT. Its protein product is CASRYGQGGNTGELFF.

The V and J genes are TRBV10-1 and TRBJ1-5; D call uncertain. This CDR3 has 16 amino acids. V lost 0 bases to trimming and J lost 1 base, with 10 bases between them. Germline values: CDR1 WNHNN, CDR2 SYGVQD (reference sequence). Here the CDR3 DNA reads TGCGCCAGCAGTGAGTCCGGAGGGTTAAGCAATCAGCCCCAGCATTTT. Protein product: CASSESGGLSNQPQHF.

Judged by abundance, this clone is medium-sized. The chain joins TRBV4-3 to TRBJ2-1, with TRBD1 matching over 8 bases. CDR1 is LGHNA and CDR2 is YSLEER in the germline V gene. CDR3 length: 16 amino acids. Trimming removed 3 bases from V and 1 base from J; junction bases left unmatched: 5. The CDR3 sequence is CASSQETGGSYNEQFF. The CDR3 nucleotides read TGCGCCAGCAGCCAGGAAACAGGGGGGTCCTACAATGAGCAGTTCTTC.

The rearrangement links TRBV19 to TRBJ2-7; tentative D call: TRBD1 (6 bases). In germline, CDR1 is LNHDA, CDR2 SQIVND (reference sequence). The ends were cut back, 2 bases at V and 4 bases at J, with 9 bases in the middle. CDR3 size: 13 residues. The CDR3 DNA is TGTGCCAGTAGTATACAGGGGAGATACGAGCAGTACTTC. Residues: CASSIQGRYEQYF.

V is TRBV6-6 and J is TRBJ1-1; TRBD1 aligns across 7 bases. Germline values: CDR1 MNHNY, CDR2 SVGAGI (reference sequence). V gave up 6 bases and J gave up 8 bases; unmatched junction bases: 12. CDR3 length: 14 residues. CDR3 loop: CASSWGPGQKEAFF. The CDR3 DNA sequence: TGTGCCAGCAGCTGGGGTCCGGGACAGAAAGAAGCTTTCTTT.

The chain couples TRBV6-6 to TRBJ2-7; TRBD1 matches at 12 bases. Germline loops: CDR1 MNHNY, CDR2 SVGAGI (reference sequence). V shed 5 bases, J shed 4 bases, and the junction held 3 bases outside the gene matches. This CDR3 comprises 14 residues. The chain's CDR3 is CASSPGQGAYEQYF. The CDR3 DNA reads TGTGCCAGCAGTCCGGGACAGGGGGCGTACGAGCAGTACTTC.

The chain employs TRBV11-2 and TRBJ1-3, with D unclear. Looked up from germline, CDR1 is SGHAT and CDR2 is FQNNGV. The CDR3 covers 15 residues. The V end was cut by 0 bases, the J end by 0 bases, with 6 bases between. This CDR3 is CASSLEGVSGNTIYF. The DNA of the CDR3 is TGTGCCAGCAGCTTAGAGGGAGTCTCTGGAAACACCATATATTTT.

The genes are TRBV11-3 and TRBJ1-6; D not certain. The CDR3 covers 15 residues. The V gene's germline CDR1 is SGHNT and CDR2 YENEEA. Deletions cut 1 base from V and 0 bases from J, with 4 bases between. The CDR3 nucleotides are TGTGCCAGCAGCTTAGTCAGCTCCTATAATTCACCCCTCCACTTT. Its translation: CASSLVSSYNSPLHF.